A single sample is the source of the 30 T cell receptor beta chains below, sequenced in a study of T cell clones after liver transplantation. Measured with immunoSEQ multiplex PCR; TCRdb has only the in-frame clones, and not every one. The data contain roughly 100,000 clones, around 80% of them singletons. This specimen consisted of CD4+ T cells from blood, obtained roughly 50 months after liver transplant. These receptors all stem from a human patient who received a liver transplant. Some T cells may arise from the graft donor.

This rearrangement joins TRBV2 to TRBJ2-5, with 7 bases matching TRBD1. This CDR3 contains 15 residues. Germline CDR1 and CDR2: SNHLY and FYNNEI. J gave up 4 bases and V 2 bases, and 7 bases lay outside the gene matches. CDR3 in amino acids: CASSESWTGGETQYF. The CDR3 coding sequence is TGTGCCAGCAGTGAAAGTTGGACAGGCGGAGAGACCCAGTACTTC.

V is TRBV20-1 and J is TRBJ2-5; D is uncertain. Germline values: CDR1 DFQATT, CDR2 SNEGSKA (reference sequence). The CDR3 covers 10 residues. Trimming removed 5 bases at V and 5 bases at J, with 6 bases between. The CDR3: CSAQSETQYF. As DNA, the CDR3 is TGCAGTGCTCAGTCTGAGACCCAGTACTTC.

The rearrangement joins TRBV18 to TRBJ1-2; 9 bases are a match to TRBD1. The CDR3 sequence is 16 residues long. Germline values: CDR1 KGHSH, CDR2 LQKENI. The junction had 9 bases not matched to a gene; V was cut back by 3 bases and J by 4 bases. The CDR3 loop is CASSPELRQGGYGYTF. DNA for the CDR3: TGTGCCAGCTCACCCGAGCTTCGACAGGGGGGCTATGGCTACACCTTC.

V is TRBV15 and J is TRBJ2-1; 10 positions match TRBD2. Germline loops: CDR1 LNHNV, CDR2 YYDKDF (reference sequence). V trimming: 0 bases; J trimming: 7 bases; junction bases outside the gene matches: 6. The CDR3 runs 16 residues. This CDR3 reads CATSRDLAGVSNEQFF. Here the CDR3 DNA reads TGTGCCACCAGCAGAGATCTAGCGGGAGTCTCGAATGAGCAGTTCTTC.

The genes are TRBV7-9 and TRBJ2-5; D remains ambiguous. CDR1 is SEHNR and CDR2 is FQNEAQ in the germline V gene (reference sequence). The CDR3 is 13 residues long. The V end was cut by 2 bases, the J end by 3 bases, with 7 bases between. The CDR3 protein is CASSLPPEETQYF. The CDR3 DNA reads TGTGCCAGCAGCTTACCACCTGAAGAGACCCAGTACTTC.

This clone was counted between two and nine times. V and J are TRBV4-2 and TRBJ1-5; 9 bases match TRBD1. V was pared by 6 bases and J by 1 base, with 1 base of the junction left unmatched. Germline values: CDR1 LGHNA, CDR2 YNFKEQ. The CDR3 consists of 14 residues. CDR3 residues: CASSGQGSNQPQHF. CDR3 DNA sequence: TGTGCCAGCAGTGGACAGGGGAGCAATCAGCCCCAGCATTTT.

The V gene is TRBV29-1, the J gene TRBJ2-7; D is ambiguous. The V gene's germline CDR1 is SQVTM and CDR2 ANQGSEA. The CDR3 has 12 residues. V dropped 7 bases and J dropped 2 bases, with 12 bases sitting between them. CDR3 bases: TGCAGCGCCCGCGAAGGACCCTACGAGCAGTACTTC. Translating gives CSAREGPYEQYF.

This chain connects TRBV6-1 to TRBJ1-4; D is unresolved. This CDR3 has 12 amino acids. Germline assignment: CDR1 MNHNS and CDR2 SASEGT. V shed 6 bases and J shed 7 bases, with 9 bases lying between them. CDR3 coding DNA: TGTGCCAGCAGCGTGACGCCTGAAAAACTGTTTTTT. This sequence encodes CASSVTPEKLFF.

This clone was detected once. This sequence joins TRBV9 and TRBJ2-1, with 10 bases fitting TRBD1. Per the germline V gene, CDR1 is SGDLS and CDR2 is YYNGEE. The CDR3 has 15 residues. The J segment lost 9 bases and the V segment lost 4 bases, leaving 10 bases of the junction unmatched. CDR3 sequence reads: CASSSGQGRLVEQFF. Written as DNA, the CDR3 is TGTGCCAGCAGCTCGGGACAGGGGCGCCTAGTTGAGCAGTTCTTC.

This clone occurred a few times. The V and J genes are TRBV5-8 and TRBJ2-5, with D tentatively TRBD2 (5 bases). Germline assignment: CDR1 SGHTS and CDR2 YDEGEE. Trimming shortened V by 3 bases and J by 7 bases, and 13 bases separated the two germline ends. CDR3 size: 13 residues. CDR3 amino acids: CASSSRVGWTQYF. The CDR3 bases are TGTGCCAGCAGCTCGCGGGTGGGTTGGACCCAGTACTTC.

This chain's CDR3 is CASSLRRGSGEQYF. The CDR3 DNA follows: TGTGCCAGCAGCTTAAGGCGGGGATCCGGCGAGCAGTACTTC. The rearrangement links TRBV7-3 to TRBJ2-7; TRBD2 is a possible D gene (6 bases). CDR1 is SGHTA, CDR2 FQGTGA, per germline. Trimming left V 1 base short and J 6 bases short, with 13 bases between. The CDR3 sequence is 14 residues long.

This chain connects TRBV27 to TRBJ2-2; D may correspond to TRBD1 or TRBD2 (6 bases each). V shed 10 bases and J shed 5 bases, with 26 bases lying between them. The germline gives CDR1 MNHEY, CDR2 SMNVEV (reference sequence). The CDR3 totals 17 residues. This chain's CDR3 is CATGANPRGRGTGELFF. CDR3 sequence (DNA): TGTGCCACGGGGGCTAATCCCAGGGGTAGAGGAACCGGGGAGCTGTTTTTT.

A remark on this clone: The germline gene is not matched at one end of the junction; a read error may be the cause. This rearrangement joins TRBV4-2 to TRBJ2-3; 10 bases are shared with TRBD2. Germline CDR1 reads LGHNA; CDR2 reads YNFKEQ. CDR3 length: 16 amino acids. This chain's CDR3 is CASSQVLGLATGTQYF. The CDR3 nucleotides read TGTGCCAGCAGCCAAGTGCTGGGACTAGCGACTGGTACGCAGTACTTT.

The chain has TRBV2 and TRBJ1-5; the D gene is possibly TRBD1 (6 bases). Germline lookup yields CDR1 SNHLY and CDR2 FYNNEI. V gave up 4 bases and J gave up 2 bases, with 9 bases separating them. CDR3 length: 14 residues. The CDR3 sequence is CASSAGDGNQPQHF. CDR3 sequence (DNA): TGTGCCAGCAGTGCAGGGGATGGCAATCAGCCCCAGCATTTT.

V and J are TRBV18 and TRBJ2-1; 7 nucleotides line up with TRBD2. This CDR3 is built from 19 residues. The V gene end was trimmed by 2 bases and the J gene end by 6 bases; junction bases not matched to a gene: 19. Germline lookup yields CDR1 KGHSH and CDR2 LQKENI. CDR3 DNA sequence: TGTGCCAGCTCACCAACCCTCCGAGGGAGCGGGACCCGACCCAATGAGCAGTTCTTC. Translating gives CASSPTLRGSGTRPNEQFF.

On this clone itself: At one of its ends the junction is not consistent with the germline gene, which may arise from a read error. The rearrangement joins TRBV7-2 to TRBJ2-7; D is unclear. CDR3 length: 13 residues. Germline CDR1 SGHTA, CDR2 FQGNSA. This CDR3 reads CASRLDGAYEQYF. The CDR3 DNA reads as TGTGCCAGCAGATTAGACGGAGCCTACGAGCAGTACTTC. Variable domain in full (rest from reference TRBV7-2 and TRBJ2-7): GAGVSQSPSNKVTEKGKDVELRCDPISGHTALYWYRQSLGQGLEFLIYFQGNSAPDKSGLPSDRFSAERTGGSVSTLTIQRTQQEDSAVYLCASRLDGAYEQYFGPGTRLTVT.

This clone appeared once. This specimen includes other DNA sequences encoding the same CDR3. The rearrangement uses TRBV29-1 and TRBJ1-5; D is unclear. CDR3 length equals 12 residues. Trimming removed 4 bases from V and 2 bases from J, with 6 bases in between. Germline V gene data show CDR1 as SQVTM and CDR2 as ANQGSEA. The CDR3 reads CSVGGGNQPQHF. CDR3 DNA sequence: TGCAGCGTTGGCGGCGGCAATCAGCCCCAGCATTTT.

The rearrangement links TRBV6-5 to TRBJ1-1; D remains unclear. This CDR3 comprises 12 residues. Germline values: CDR1 MNHEY, CDR2 SVGAGI. The ends were cut back, 0 bases at V and 5 bases at J, with 4 bases in the middle. The CDR3 loop is CASSYSRTEAFF. CDR3 coding DNA: TGTGCCAGCAGTTACTCGCGGACTGAAGCTTTCTTT.

The chain employs TRBV5-1 and TRBJ2-7; 7 bases map to TRBD1. The germline gives CDR1 SGHRS, CDR2 YFSETQ. The CDR3 has 16 residues. Trimming removed 0 bases from V and 2 bases from J; junction bases left unmatched: 8. CDR3 residues: CASSLERRDSAYEQYF. CDR3 coding DNA: TGCGCCAGCAGCTTGGAACGACGGGACAGCGCCTACGAGCAGTACTTC.

V gene TRBV19 combines with J gene TRBJ2-2; D unclear. Trimming removed 4 bases from V and 3 bases from J, with 9 bases in between. Germline CDR1 is LNHDA and CDR2 is SQIVND (reference sequence). The CDR3 has 14 residues. The CDR3 spells CASSTQTDTGELFF. The CDR3 region has the DNA TGTGCCAGTAGTACGCAGACCGACACCGGGGAGCTGTTTTTT.

The V gene is TRBV27, the J gene TRBJ1-6; D is perhaps TRBD1 (5 bases). Trimming left V 5 bases short and J 3 bases short, with 11 bases between. The germline CDR1 and CDR2 sequences are MNHEY and SMNVEV (reference sequence). This CDR3 region has 15 residues. The CDR3 DNA is TGTGCCAGCAGTACCCCGGGGGGCTATAATTCACCCCTCCACTTT. It codes for CASSTPGGYNSPLHF.

The chain is built from TRBV19 and TRBJ2-7; 8 bases match TRBD1. This CDR3 is 15 amino acids long. Losses at the gene ends were 5 bases for V and 4 bases for J; bases not matched to a gene: 10. Germline V lookup: CDR1 LNHDA, CDR2 SQIVND (reference sequence). This chain's CDR3 is CASSPRWTGRYEQYF. The CDR3, as DNA: TGTGCCAGTAGTCCCCGCTGGACAGGGAGATACGAGCAGTACTTC.

The gene calls are TRBV10-3 and TRBJ1-3; 12 bases are a match to TRBD1. CDR3 length: 17 amino acids. V shed 5 bases and J 4 bases; nucleotides not matched to a gene: 9. The germline V gene has CDR1 ENHRY and CDR2 SYGVKD. CDR3: CAISPGGQGASGNTIYF. CDR3 sequence (DNA): TGTGCCATCAGTCCCGGGGGACAGGGGGCTAGCGGAAACACCATATATTTT.

This rearrangement joins TRBV6-1 to TRBJ2-7; D not resolved. V was shortened by 4 bases and J by 0 bases, with 13 bases between the two germline ends. The CDR3 covers 15 residues. Looked up from germline, CDR1 is MNHNS and CDR2 is SASEGT. In nucleotides, the CDR3 is TGTGCCAGCAGTGTAGTTAACGCTCCCTCCTACGAGCAGTACTTC. The encoded protein is CASSVVNAPSYEQYF.

The chain is built from TRBV18 and TRBJ2-2; D gene uncertain. From germline, CDR1 is KGHSH and CDR2 LQKENI. V shed 1 base and J shed 0 bases, with 9 bases lying between them. The CDR3 is 16 residues long. CDR3 DNA: TGTGCCAGCTCACCACGAGCTGTTTCGAACACCGGGGAGCTGTTTTTT. It specifies CASSPRAVSNTGELFF. Complete variable domain (other parts from reference TRBV18 and TRBJ2-2): NAGVMQNPRHLVRRRGQEARLRCSPMKGHSHVYWYRQLPEEGLKFMVYLQKENIIDESGMPKERFSAEFPKEGPSILRIQQVVRGDSAAYFCASSPRAVSNTGELFFGEGSRLTVL.

The chain couples TRBV2 to TRBJ2-1; 12 bases are shared with TRBD2. This CDR3 has 16 residues. The germline CDR1 and CDR2 sequences are SNHLY and FYNNEI. J was trimmed by 4 bases and V by 3 bases; bases with no gene match: 4. CDR3 bases: TGTGCCAGCAGTGAGACTAGCGGGAGAAAATACAATGAGCAGTTCTTC. Translating it yields CASSETSGRKYNEQFF.

This clone was observed once. The chain links TRBV7-3 to TRBJ2-1, with 11 bases aligning to TRBD2. Germline V lookup: CDR1 SGHTA, CDR2 FQGTGA. The trim removed 3 bases at V and 3 bases at J, leaving 1 base unmatched. The CDR3 loop spans 15 amino acids. CDR3 loop: CASSLTSGVYNEQFF. Written as DNA, the CDR3 is TGTGCCAGCAGCTTGACTAGCGGGGTCTACAATGAGCAGTTCTTC.

The chain uses TRBV5-1 and TRBJ1-1; 7 positions agree with TRBD1. V shed 1 base and J 5 bases; nucleotides not matched to a gene: 8. The CDR3 has 15 residues. Germline V gene sequence: CDR1 SGHRS, CDR2 YFSETQ. This CDR3 reads CASSLTRQGRTEAFF. The CDR3 region has the DNA TGCGCCAGCAGCTTGACCAGACAGGGAAGGACTGAAGCTTTCTTT.

In its sample, this clone was seen a few times. The chain joins TRBV18 to TRBJ2-7, with D possibly matching TRBD2 (5 bases). Germline-derived CDR1 and CDR2 are KGHSH and LQKENI. The CDR3 totals 16 residues. V lost 0 bases and J lost 0, with 12 bases in between. In DNA, the CDR3 is TGTGCCAGCTCACCACCGAACGGGGTAAGCTCCTACGAGCAGTACTTC. Translating it yields CASSPPNGVSSYEQYF.

This chain connects TRBV27 to TRBJ2-2; unclear D gene. The CDR3 length is 14 residues. V was cut by 4 bases and J by 5 bases, with 11 bases left in between. Germline loops: CDR1 MNHEY, CDR2 SMNVEV (reference sequence). The chain's CDR3 is CASSSYSGTGELFF. CDR3 bases: TGTGCCAGCAGTTCGTACTCTGGGACCGGGGAGCTGTTTTTT.